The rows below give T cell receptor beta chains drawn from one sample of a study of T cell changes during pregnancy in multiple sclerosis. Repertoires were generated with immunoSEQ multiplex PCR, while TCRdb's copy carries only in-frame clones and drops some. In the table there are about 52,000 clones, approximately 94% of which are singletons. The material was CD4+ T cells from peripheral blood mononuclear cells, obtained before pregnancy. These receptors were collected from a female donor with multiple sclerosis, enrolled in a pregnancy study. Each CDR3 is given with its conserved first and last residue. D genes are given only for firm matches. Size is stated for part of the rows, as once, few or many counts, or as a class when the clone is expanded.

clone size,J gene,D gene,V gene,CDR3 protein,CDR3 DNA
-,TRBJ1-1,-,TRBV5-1,CASSLLGGQVTEAFF,TGCGCCAGCAGCTTGCTCGGGGGGCAGGTCACTGAAGCTTTCTTT
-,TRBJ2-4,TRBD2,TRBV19,CASSPGTSGRENIQYF,TGTGCCAGTAGTCCGGGGACTAGCGGGAGGGAAAACATTCAGTACTTC
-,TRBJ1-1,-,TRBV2,CASSEIFGRTRLNTEAFF,TGTGCCAGCAGTGAGATTTTTGGCAGGACTAGACTGAACACTGAAGCTTTCTTT
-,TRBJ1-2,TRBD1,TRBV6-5,CASSLEGQGNNHGYTF,TGTGCCAGCAGTTTGGAGGGACAGGGGAACAATCATGGCTACACCTTC
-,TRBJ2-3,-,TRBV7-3,CASSPDRRDTQYF,TGTGCCAGCAGCCCTGACAGGCGAGATACGCAGTATTTT
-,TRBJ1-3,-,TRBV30,CAWSPTRGVSGNTIYF,TGTGCCTGGAGTCCCACCCGGGGGGTATCGGGAAACACCATATATTTT
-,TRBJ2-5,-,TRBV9,CASSVGAGSLEETQYF,TGTGCCAGCAGCGTAGGCGCAGGGTCTCTCGAAGAGACCCAGTACTTC
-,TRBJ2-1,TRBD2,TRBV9,CASSGVTSNTNEQFF,TGTGCCAGCAGCGGAGTGACTAGCAACACCAATGAGCAGTTCTTC
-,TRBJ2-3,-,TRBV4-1,CASSQTPTGASTDTQYF,TGCGCCAGCAGCCAAACACCGACTGGAGCTAGCACAGATACGCAGTATTTT
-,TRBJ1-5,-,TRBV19,CASSIGGGRGQPQHF,TGTGCCAGTAGTATTGGTGGGGGCCGGGGTCAGCCCCAGCATTTT
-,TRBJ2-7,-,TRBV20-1,CSAVQGYEQYF,TGCAGTGCCGTACAGGGTTACGAGCAGTACTTC
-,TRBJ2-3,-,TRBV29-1,CSVEHGTDTQYF,TGCAGCGTTGAGCACGGGACAGATACGCAGTATTTT
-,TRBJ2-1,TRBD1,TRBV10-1,CASSWGQAYNEQFF,TGCGCCAGCAGTTGGGGACAGGCCTACAATGAGCAGTTCTTC
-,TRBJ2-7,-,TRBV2,CASSVTTASYEQYF,TGTGCCAGCAGTGTGACGACAGCTTCCTACGAGCAGTACTTC
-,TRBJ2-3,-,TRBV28,CASSPLAIPSTDTQYF,TGTGCCAGCAGCCCCCTAGCGATCCCAAGCACAGATACGCAGTATTTT
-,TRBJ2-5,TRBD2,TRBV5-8,CASSLGSGRGLQETQYF,TGTGCCAGCAGCTTAGGGTCGGGGAGGGGTCTCCAAGAGACCCAGTACTTC
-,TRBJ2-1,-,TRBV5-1,CASSLALASLNEQFF,TGCGCCAGCAGCTTGGCCTTGGCTAGTTTGAATGAGCAGTTCTTC
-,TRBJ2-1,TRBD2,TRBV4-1,CASSQAGLEVIGFFEQFF,TGCGCCAGCAGCCAAGCGGGACTAGAGGTCATTGGGTTCTTTGAGCAGTTCTTC
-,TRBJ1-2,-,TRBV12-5,CASGLEGVYGYTF,TGTGCTAGTGGTTTGGAGGGAGTCTATGGCTACACCTTC
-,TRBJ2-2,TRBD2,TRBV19,CASRRGGGGTGELFF,TGTGCCAGTAGGCGCGGGGGGGGAGGGACCGGGGAGCTGTTTTTT
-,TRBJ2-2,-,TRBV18,CASSPIKPPPGELFF,TGTGCCAGCTCACCGATCAAGCCCCCCCCCGGGGAGCTGTTTTTT
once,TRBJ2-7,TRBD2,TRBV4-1,CASSQSPAGGEQYF,TGCGCCAGCAGCCAATCTCCGGCGGGGGGCGAGCAGTACTTC